This T cell receptor (beta chain) is from a study of blood T cells in healthy people across ages. Study-wide context: Through template switching, about one barcoded beta molecule was captured per two T cells, as measured in model experiments.

As concerns this clonotype: Its antigen is not known. At one of its ends the junction is not consistent with the germline gene, which may arise from a read error.

PBMCs numbering at least 7 million were isolated per sample. This CDR3 has 16 amino acids. Alongside a J-beta primer mix, a sample-barcoded 5' primer served in a second PCR lasting roughly 7 to 11 cycles. TCRdb reprocessed the 5' RACE reads via MiXCR and lists one record per CDR3 protein. The sample has some 1.1 million distinct CDR3 sequences; around two fifths are singletons. Study results and caveats: Per million T cells, the diversity of TCR beta decreased roughly linearly as age advanced. When set beside aged donors, long-lived donors presented more naive CD4+ cells and higher diversity.

The V gene is TRBV12-3 or TRBV12-4, the J gene TRBJ1-2; TRBD1 matches 11 bases. The origin of this receptor is a young man in good health. Sequencing used blood. CDR3 region: CANSSRRDRGTYGYTF. CDR3 bases: TGTGCCAACAGTTCCCGCCGGGACAGGGGGACCTATGGCTACACCTTC.